These 13 T cell receptor beta chains were all obtained from the same sample, sequenced in a study of cytomegalovirus exposure and HLA in healthy donors. The PCR employed 60 Vbeta primers together with 13 Jbeta primers. TCRdb's copy holds only in-frame clones and misses some; the assay was immunoSEQ multiplex PCR. This sample has about 160,000 clones, with about 80% found just once. The sequencing input was PBMCs. Source of these receptors: a man aged 40-55 years in good health and CMV-seronegative.

CDR3 DNA sequence: TGTGCCAGCAGTTTAGCGGGAGATGGAGAGACCCAGTACTTC. Its translation is CASSLAGDGETQYF. The chain combines TRBV27 with TRBJ2-5; 7 bases are shared with TRBD2. CDR3 size: 14 residues. Germline V lookup: CDR1 MNHEY, CDR2 SMNVEV (reference sequence). The V and J ends lost 2 bases and 4 bases, in that order; junction bases with no gene match: 4.

The chain is built from TRBV5-1 and TRBJ1-2; 8 bases agree with TRBD1. Unmatched junction bases numbered 14, after V lost 0 bases and J lost 4 bases. The CDR3 is made up of 18 amino acids. Germline V gives CDR1 SGHRS, CDR2 YFSETQ. Here the CDR3 reads CASSLGDLDRAGSYGYTF. As DNA, the CDR3 is TGCGCCAGCAGCTTGGGGGACCTGGACAGGGCGGGTTCCTATGGCTACACCTTC.

V is TRBV6-5 and J is TRBJ2-7, with 9 bases fitting TRBD1. Germline values: CDR1 MNHEY, CDR2 SVGAGI. The length of the CDR3 is 13 residues. J gave up 3 bases and V 8 bases, and 5 bases lay outside the gene matches. CDR3 in DNA: TGTGCCAGCGGAAGGGGACAGGGCTACGAGCAGTACTTC. It specifies CASGRGQGYEQYF.

V and J are TRBV7-8 and TRBJ2-4; no firm D call. Germline V gives CDR1 SGHVS, CDR2 FQNEAQ. V shed 7 bases and J shed 1 base, with 14 bases lying between them. The CDR3 contains 15 residues. The DNA of the CDR3 is TGTGCCAGCACCTCTAATCCACCGGCCAAAAACATTCAGTACTTC. It specifies CASTSNPPAKNIQYF.

The chain joins TRBV4-2 to TRBJ2-5; TRBD2 matches 7 bases. Germline lookup yields CDR1 LGHNA and CDR2 YNFKEQ. The trim removed 3 bases at V and 2 bases at J, leaving 3 bases unmatched. The CDR3 covers 14 residues. CDR3: CASSQTSRQETQYF. The CDR3, as DNA: TGTGCCAGCAGCCAGACTAGCAGGCAAGAGACCCAGTACTTC.

The J gene is TRBJ2-1, the V gene TRBV9, with 10 bases aligning to TRBD2. The ends lost 2 bases at V and 7 bases at J; junction bases unmatched: 9. This CDR3 comprises 16 residues. Germline values: CDR1 SGDLS, CDR2 YYNGEE. CDR3 in DNA: TGTGCCAGCAGCGTGGGGCTAGCGGGAGTAATAAATGAGCAGTTCTTC. It codes for CASSVGLAGVINEQFF.

This rearrangement joins TRBV20-1 to TRBJ2-7; unclear D gene. The CDR3 loop spans 10 amino acids. Per the germline V gene, CDR1 is DFQATT and CDR2 is SNEGSKA (reference sequence). Trimming pared 5 bases from V and 3 bases from J, leaving 5 bases between. The CDR3 coding sequence is TGCAGTGCTCCTAACTACGAGCAGTACTTC. Amino acids: CSAPNYEQYF.

This chain joins TRBV13 and TRBJ1-2; TRBD1 agrees at 10 bases. The CDR3 sequence is 15 residues long. V lost 5 bases to trimming and J lost 6 bases; unmatched junction nucleotides: 9. Germline lookup yields CDR1 PRHDT and CDR2 FYEKMQ (reference sequence). The CDR3 coding sequence is TGTGCCAGCAGCGTGACAGGGGGCAATCTCAATGGCTACACCTTC. As protein: CASSVTGGNLNGYTF.

The J gene is TRBJ2-5, the V gene TRBV5-1, with 8 bases that match TRBD2. Germline CDR1 SGHRS, CDR2 YFSETQ. The CDR3 contains 16 residues. Trimming removed 1 base from V and 7 bases from J; junction bases left unmatched: 12. DNA of the CDR3: TGCGCCAGCAGCTTGTCAACCTCGGGGGGGGTCGGGACCCAGTACTTC. This gives the protein CASSLSTSGGVGTQYF. The whole variable domain, remainder taken from reference TRBV5-1 and TRBJ2-5, is KAGVTQTPRYLIKTRGQQVTLSCSPISGHRSVSWYQQTPGQGLQFLFEYFSETQRNKGNFPGRFSGRQFSNSRSEMNVSTLELGDSALYLCASSLSTSGGVGTQYFGPGTRLLVL.

In this sample, this clone turned up a few times. The J gene is TRBJ2-7, the V gene TRBV5-5; possible D gene TRBD1, 5 bases. There are 14 residues in the CDR3. CDR1 is SGHKS, CDR2 YYEKEE, per germline (reference sequence). The V end lost 4 bases, the J end lost 3 bases, and 14 bases lay between the germline ends. In DNA form, the CDR3 reads TGTGCCAGCAGCGTGGAGACAGTTTACTACGAGCAGTACTTC. This encodes CASSVETVYYEQYF. The full variable domain, in which reference TRBV5-5 and TRBJ2-7 provide the parts outside the CDR3, is DAGVTQSPTHLIKTRGQQVTLRCSPISGHKSVSWYQQVLGQGPQFIFQYYEKEERGRGNFPDRFSARQFPNYSSELNVNALLLGDSALYLCASSVETVYYEQYFGPGTRLTVT.

The chain combines TRBV6-5 with TRBJ2-1; 9 bases are shared with TRBD1. The trim removed 6 bases at V and 6 bases at J, leaving 3 bases unmatched. This CDR3 contains 13 residues. Germline CDR1 MNHEY, CDR2 SVGAGI. The CDR3 is CASREDRGNEQFF. The CDR3 region has the DNA TGTGCCAGCAGAGAGGACAGGGGCAATGAGCAGTTCTTC.

Of note for this clone: At the DNA level, this CDR3 is encoded by other sequences in the same sample as well. The chain couples TRBV27 to TRBJ2-7, with 7 positions matching TRBD1. CDR3 size: 13 residues. CDR1 and CDR2 (germline): MNHEY, SMNVEV (reference sequence). The V and J ends lost 5 bases and 3 bases, in that order; junction bases with no gene match: 4. Here the CDR3 reads CASSLQGSYEQYF. Here the CDR3 DNA reads TGTGCCAGCAGTCTACAGGGGAGCTACGAGCAGTACTTC.

This clone was seen more than once but under ten times. Other DNA sequences from this sample encode an identical CDR3 as well. The chain uses TRBV29-1 and TRBJ2-5; D ambiguous. V was clipped by 6 bases and J by 2 bases, with 4 bases between them. Per the germline V gene, CDR1 is SQVTM and CDR2 is ANQGSEA. The CDR3 has 10 amino acids. Here the CDR3 DNA reads TGCAGCGTGCGTCAAGAGACCCAGTACTTC. The encoded protein is CSVRQETQYF. Filled out from reference TRBV29-1 and TRBJ2-5, the complete variable domain reads SAVISQKPSRDICQRGTSLTIQCQVDSQVTMMFWYRQQPGQSLTLIATANQGSEATYESGFVIDKFPISRPNLTFSTLTVSNMSPEDSSIYLCSVRQETQYFGPGTRLLVL.